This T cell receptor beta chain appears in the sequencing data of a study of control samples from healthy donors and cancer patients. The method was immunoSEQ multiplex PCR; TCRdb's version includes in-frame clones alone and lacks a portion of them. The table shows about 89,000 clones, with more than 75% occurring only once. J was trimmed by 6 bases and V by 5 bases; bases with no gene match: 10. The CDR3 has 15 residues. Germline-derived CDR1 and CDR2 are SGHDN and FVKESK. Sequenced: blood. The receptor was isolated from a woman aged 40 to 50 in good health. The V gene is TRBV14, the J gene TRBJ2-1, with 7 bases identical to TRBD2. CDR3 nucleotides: TGTGCCAGCAGCTACACCGGGGGGATTTTCAATGAGCAGTTCTTC. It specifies CASSYTGGIFNEQFF.